This T cell receptor (beta chain) is drawn from a study of PD-1 blockade in classical Hodgkin lymphoma. Across the study: Administration of nivolumab to patients was at 3 mg/kg intravenously every 2 weeks. The study's findings and limits: CD4+ TCR diversity, unlike CD8+, climbed significantly by C4D1. Patients with a complete response exhibited baseline diversity comparable to newly diagnosed patients.

Trimming removed 3 bases at V and 8 bases at J, with 10 bases between. The CDR3 totals 12 residues. Germline-derived CDR1 and CDR2 are LNHDA and SQIVND (reference sequence). Generated by immunoSEQ multiplex PCR, the TCRdb table keeps only in-frame clones and is missing some. This sample carries around 60,000 clones, about 90% of them seen once, and the ten largest clones take around 10%. This sample's time point: cycle 4 day 1 (C4D1), after around six weeks of nivolumab. Autologous stem cell transplantation was followed by relapse in every patient, and brentuximab vedotin exposure varied. Patients showed best responses of complete response, partial response or progressive disease. Regarding this clone: Its specificity is not known.

This rearrangement joins TRBV19 to TRBJ1-1; D remains ambiguous. The source is a human donor with classical Hodgkin lymphoma. Sequencing used peripheral blood mononuclear cells (PBMCs), obtained before the fourth cycle of nivolumab. The CDR3 DNA is TGTGCCAGTAGTATTGAGACAAAAGAAGCTTTCTTT. It codes for CASSIETKEAFF.